This TCR beta chain was profiled in a study of CD8 T cells in Susac syndrome (dated by TCRdb to the late 2010s). General notes on the study: Of the Susac syndrome patients who were sequenced, over five had clinically active disease and roughly eight were in clinical remission. At the time of blood withdrawal, Susac syndrome patients were either therapy-naive, taking corticosteroids (with some also receiving IVIg), or on IVIg alone. The study used repertoire sequencing to test whether antigen drove CD8+ T cell activation and differentiation in Susac syndrome. The clonality of the CD8+ T cell repertoire was compared across approximately 11 healthy donors, around 14 Susac syndrome patients and about 15 multiple sclerosis patients.

This clonotype has more than one count but fewer than ten. Its antigen specificity is not known. No base quality information exists; no much larger clone differs at one position. Per the germline V gene, MGHRA is the CDR1 and YSYEKL is the CDR2. The CDR3 goes from the cysteine to the phenylalanine over 14 residues. Only the CDR3 region is kept as DNA, spanning 42 bases read in frame from base 1. V is shortened by 3 bases, J by 0 bases, and the region joining them spans 8 bases. What the authors observed across the whole study: The number of individuals in the TCR sequencing and HLA analysis was acknowledged as relatively small. Looking at Susac-specific public clones, the researchers identified some 15 in the total CD8+ repertoire and 4 or 5 in the CD8+ TEMRA repertoire. Clonal expansion was seen in Susac syndrome CD8+ repertoires, peaking in CD8+ TEMRA cells and being greater in clinically active patients than in remitting ones.

RNA was extracted with the RNeasy kit and about 0.5 to 1 ug was reverse transcribed using random hexamers. The immunoSEQ multiplex PCR assay, which covers 54 Vbeta and 13 Jbeta segments, was used to amplify TCR beta CDR3 regions. PCR amplification bias was corrected using a synthetic template baseline for primer optimization and computational correction. In the paper's pipeline: Reads were assigned to V, D and J genes according to IMGT and analyzed in immunoSEQ Analyzer, with only productive sequences retained. Clonality was computed as one minus Shannon entropy normalized by log2 of the number of productive unique sequences. Public and private clones were assessed among the 100 most prevalent clones of each patient and control. Susac-specific clones were defined as absent from healthy and MS cohorts, 850 to 1,300 published viral clones and other ImmuneACCESS disease sequences. TCRdb handled the public reads itself, with Q25 trimming in fastp and clone calling in MiXCR, and kept productive beta chains. For every CDR3 protein sequence, its rows merge into one entry that carries the most common genes and DNA. TCRdb's processing, not the authors' own work, is the source of the V and J calls. The sample has about 76,000 distinct CDR3 sequences on record, approximately 95% of them singletons. The top ten clones comprise 0.35% to 0.5% of the sample.

High-throughput TCR beta sequencing profiled peripheral blood CD8+ and CD4+ T cells from healthy donors, Susac syndrome patients and multiple sclerosis patients. Recently defined diagnostic criteria for definite or probable disease were met by the Susac syndrome patients. Bulk CD8+ and CD4+ T cells were purified by magnetic negative isolation, while CD8+ TEMRA cells were enriched using FACS. Blood was drawn into EDTA tubes, processed within 24 hours, and PBMCs were isolated by density gradient centrifugation. PBMCs intended for TCR sequencing were cryopreserved in liquid nitrogen and were subsequently thawed in a 37 degrees C water bath. The sorted or isolated CD4+, CD8+ and CD8+ TEMRA cells had a purity of 90% or higher.

Material for sequencing was CD8+ T cells from PBMCs. The origin of this receptor is a human donor with Susac syndrome. The chain employs TRBV4-1 and TRBJ1-1; no D gene call is confident. Read as DNA, the sequence is TGCGCCAGCAGCCAGCGGACGGTGAACACTGAAGCTTTCTTT. Translated, it reads CASSQRTVNTEAFF.